This T cell receptor beta chain was sequenced for a study of T cells after yellow fever vaccination. Study outcomes and limitations: It was a small share of clonotypes that appeared in both CD4 and CD8 compartments. Contamination by abundant bulk-population clonotypes could be present in FACS-sorted repertoires. Boosting was followed by the reappearance of most primary-vaccination clones (under 97% CD4, 85% to 90% CD8).

Universal primer sites and UMIs were introduced during 5'RACE template-switching synthesis of TCR cDNA. TCRdb re-called the 5' RACE reads through MiXCR, storing one row per CDR3 protein. The sample records 500,000 to 650,000 distinct CDR3 sequences, around an eighth being singletons. This clonotype was seen a few times. As yet, its antigen is unknown. There are 16 residues in the CDR3. CDR1 and CDR2 (germline): SGHVS, FQNEAQ. The V gene end was trimmed by 5 bases and the J gene end by 9 bases; junction bases not matched to a gene: 12. V gene TRBV7-8 combines with J gene TRBJ2-1, with 11 bases fitting TRBD2. The receptor was derived from a man aged 30 to 39 who received the YFV17D yellow fever vaccine. The source was PBMCs, collected on the day of the yellow fever booster vaccination. CDR3 protein: CASSPRVAGGPVEQFF. The DNA for the CDR3 is TGTGCCAGCAGCCCCCGAGTAGCGGGAGGGCCGGTTGAGCAGTTCTTC.